A selection of T cell receptor beta chains follows, all from one sample in a study of STAT3 mutations in large granular lymphocyte leukemia. This table comes from immunoSEQ multiplex PCR, and its TCRdb copy is limited to in-frame clones, with some not included. The repertoire has 12,000 or so clones, roughly three quarters of them found once; the top ten carry about 50%. The sequenced sample was peripheral blood mononuclear cells. The origin of the receptors is a man aged 55 to 70 with T-cell large granular lymphocyte leukemia. Some clones in this sample may be carry-over from other donors' samples. CDR3s include the opening cysteine and the closing phenylalanine or tryptophan. A D gene is named only where the DNA matches it firmly. A clone size is listed for some rows: how often the clone was seen (once, few, many), or a class if it is expanded.

CDR3 DNA	CDR3 protein	D gene	J gene	clone size	V gene
TGCGCCAGCAGCTTGGGGCTCACCGAAGGCGAGCAGTACTTC	CASSLGLTEGEQYF	-	TRBJ2-7	-	TRBV5-1
TGTGCCAGCAGCCCCCGTTTCCTATTGGGCACAGATACGCAGTATTTT	CASSPRFLLGTDTQYF	-	TRBJ2-3	-	TRBV9
TGTGCCAGCAGCCCCGTCGGGGAGCAGTACTTC	CASSPVGEQYF	-	TRBJ2-7	-	TRBV7-9
TGTGCCAGCAGAACCCCGGGACTAGCCTACAATGAGCAGTTCTTC	CASRTPGLAYNEQFF	TRBD2	TRBJ2-1	-	TRBV11-2
TGTGCCAGCAGTCAGGGATATGAAAAACTGTTTTTT	CASSQGYEKLFF	-	TRBJ1-4	-	TRBV6-5
TGTGCCTGGAGTATGACAGAAAATCAGCCCCAGCATTTT	CAWSMTENQPQHF	-	TRBJ1-5	once	TRBV30
TGCGCCAGCAGCCAGGTGAGGGACAGATTCTACGAGCAGTACTTC	CASSQVRDRFYEQYF	TRBD1	TRBJ2-7	-	TRBV4-3
TGTGCCAGCAGCTTACAGGGCGGAGGGGGGTCAGATACGCAGTATTTT	CASSLQGGGGSDTQYF	-	TRBJ2-3	-	TRBV7-9
TGTGCCAGCAGTGAATGGGCGAACACTGAAGCTTTCTTT	CASSEWANTEAFF	-	TRBJ1-1	-	TRBV6-1
TGCGCCAGCAGCCAAGTTGGACGGGTTGAAGCTTTCTTT	CASSQVGRVEAFF	-	TRBJ1-1	-	TRBV4-1
TGTGCCAGCAGCCGGGGGGACAGGGGTCCCTACGAGCAGTACTTC	CASSRGDRGPYEQYF	TRBD1	TRBJ2-7	-	TRBV27
TGCGCCAGCAGCTTCGGGACTAGCGACAATGAGCAGTTCTTC	CASSFGTSDNEQFF	TRBD2	TRBJ2-1	-	TRBV5-1
TGCGCCAGCAGCCCAAACCTGGGGAACACTGAAGCTTTCTTT	CASSPNLGNTEAFF	-	TRBJ1-1	-	TRBV5-1
TGTGCCAGCAGTGAACGGATCTATGGCTACACCTTC	CASSERIYGYTF	-	TRBJ1-2	-	TRBV2
TGTGCCAGCAGCCAAGATATAGCGGGAGGACTCACCGCCAAAAACATTCAGTACTTC	CASSQDIAGGLTAKNIQYF	TRBD2	TRBJ2-4	-	TRBV4-2
TGTGCCAGCAGCCCGGGACAGGGGAATCAGCCCCAGCATTTT	CASSPGQGNQPQHF	TRBD1	TRBJ1-5	once	TRBV28
TGTGCCAGCAGCCATTGGTCTAGCCGGGAGACCCAGTACTTC	CASSHWSSRETQYF	-	TRBJ2-5	-	TRBV6-5
TGTGCCAGCCGCGCGCGGGAGTCGCTATACAATGAGCAGTTCTTC	CASRARESLYNEQFF	TRBD2	TRBJ2-1	-	TRBV6-6
TGTGCCAGCAGTTTGTCAGGGGACTTCTACGAGCAGTACTTC	CASSLSGDFYEQYF	-	TRBJ2-7	few	TRBV27
TGTGCCAGCAGCTTAGTAGCGGCTAGCACAGATACGCAGTATTTT	CASSLVAASTDTQYF	-	TRBJ2-3	-	TRBV11-2
TGCGCCAGCAGCCAAGGATGGATCACCGGGGAGCTGTTTTTT	CASSQGWITGELFF	-	TRBJ2-2	few	TRBV4-1
TGTGCCTGGAGTGTTCGGCGGTATGGGGAAGCTTTCTTT	CAWSVRRYGEAFF	-	TRBJ1-1	few	TRBV30
TGTGCCAGCAGCGTTCTACAGGGAAGACGTGATGGCTACACCTTC	CASSVLQGRRDGYTF	-	TRBJ1-2	-	TRBV9
TGCGCCAGCAGCTTGGACATCTTGGGTACCGGGGAGCTGTTTTTT	CASSLDILGTGELFF	-	TRBJ2-2	-	TRBV5-1
TGTGCCAGCAGCCCGTCTTTGGACAGGGTTGAGGGCTACACCTTC	CASSPSLDRVEGYTF	TRBD1	TRBJ1-2	few	TRBV5-4
TGTGCCTGGAGTTCGCGGAGCAATCAGCCCCAGCATTTT	CAWSSRSNQPQHF	-	TRBJ1-5	-	TRBV30
TGTGCCAGCAATCCCTCCGTCGGGACCGGGGAGCTGTTTTTT	CASNPSVGTGELFF	-	TRBJ2-2	-	TRBV6-5
TGTGCCATCAGTCCTACTAGCGGGACCTACGAGCAGTACTTC	CAISPTSGTYEQYF	TRBD2	TRBJ2-7	-	TRBV10-3
TGTGCCACCAGCAGAGACCAGGGGGCTGGAAACACCATATATTTT	CATSRDQGAGNTIYF	TRBD1	TRBJ1-3	-	TRBV15
TGCGCCAGCAGCCAAGGCGTGGTCGCGGACTTC	CASSQGVVADF	-	TRBJ1-2	-	TRBV4-1
TGTGCCAGCAGTTCCCCAGGGACAGAGGACGGCTACACCTTC	CASSSPGTEDGYTF	TRBD1	TRBJ1-2	-	TRBV6-5
TGTGCCAGCAGCGATAGCTGGTCGAGCGATGGCTACACCTTC	CASSDSWSSDGYTF	-	TRBJ1-2	-	TRBV7-9
TGTGCCAGCAGCCTTGACCTTAGCTCTGGAAACACCATATATTTT	CASSLDLSSGNTIYF	-	TRBJ1-3	-	TRBV7-9
TGTGCCAGCAGTTCCTCAGGCTACTACGAGCAGTACTTC	CASSSSGYYEQYF	-	TRBJ2-7	-	TRBV27
TGCGCCAGCAGCCTTAGCGGTTCCCCCTACGAGCAGTACTTC	CASSLSGSPYEQYF	-	TRBJ2-7	few	TRBV4-1